The rows below give T cell receptor beta chains drawn from one sample of a study of glioma-infiltrating T cells. From the multiplex PCR reads, TCRdb called clonotypes with MiXCR, one entry per CDR3 protein. The table lists about 410,000 distinct CDR3 sequences, about 40% of them singletons, with around 11% in the top ten. Sequenced: glioma tissue, nonneoplastic brain tissue, or PBMCs (not recorded which). These receptors came from a human donor with low-grade glioma or glioblastoma, undergoing nonglioma brain surgery, or in good health (not recorded which). Both conserved end residues are part of each CDR3. The D gene is left open where the match is weak. Clone size, where shown, is once, few, many, or a class for clones that have expanded.

cdr3_length d_call j_call clone_size v_call cdr3_nt cdr3_aa
15 . TRBJ2-3 . TRBV12-3/TRBV12-4 TGTGCCAGCTCCATGGGGTCTAAAAACTTGAATACGCAGTATTTT CASSMGSKNLNTQYF
12 . TRBJ2-7 many TRBV6-1 TGTGCCAGCGGGCAGCTGGGGTACGAGCAGTACTTC CASGQLGYEQYF
12 . TRBJ2-1 few TRBV6-2/TRBV6-3 TGTGCCAGCAGCACCCGGGGGAAAGGGCAGTTCTTC CASSTRGKGQFF
15 . TRBJ2-7 . TRBV6-2/TRBV6-3 TGTGCCAGCAGTCGCGGTGCGGGGAGGTCCTACGAGCAGTACTTC CASSRGAGRSYEQYF
15 TRBD2 TRBJ2-1 . TRBV20-1 TGCAGTGCTGAGGGTAGACTAGCGTCAAGGAATGAGCAGTTCTTC CSAEGRLASRNEQFF
13 . TRBJ2-1 many TRBV5-5 TGTGCCAGCAGCTTAGGGGTCTACAATGAGCAGTTCTTC CASSLGVYNEQFF
15 . TRBJ1-1 few TRBV12-3/TRBV12-4 TGTGCCAGCAGTTTATATTCGATCTTGAACACTGAAGCTTTCTTT CASSLYSILNTEAFF
15 TRBD2 TRBJ2-7 few TRBV7-2 TGTGCCAGCAGCTTGTCCTCTACGGGAGGGGACGAGCAGTACTTC CASSLSSTGGDEQYF
21 TRBD2 TRBJ2-7 once TRBV6-1 TGTGCCATCAGTGAGTATCACCAAGGGGGACTAGCGGGAACCTCCGCCCACGAGCAGTACTTC CAISEYHQGGLAGTSAHEQYF
14 . TRBJ2-3 . TRBV24-1 TGTGCCACCATTGATTTTACCTCTACAGATACGCAGTATTTT CATIDFTSTDTQYF
12 . TRBJ1-1 many TRBV28 TGTGCCAGCAGTTTATTAGTCTCTGAAGCTTTCTTT CASSLLVSEAFF
14 . TRBJ1-1 . TRBV28 TGTGCCAGCACGGTAGGACGGGCGAACACTGAAGCTTTCTTT CASTVGRANTEAFF
13 . TRBJ1-5 few TRBV7-8 TGTGCCAGCAGCTTACGGGGAGAGCAGCCCCAGCATTTT CASSLRGEQPQHF
15 TRBD2 TRBJ2-7 many TRBV7-9 TGTGCCAGCAGCCGCGGGAGCACCTACTCCTACGAGCAGTACTTC CASSRGSTYSYEQYF
10 TRBD2 TRBJ2-3 many TRBV20-1 TGCAGTGTAGCGGGACCTACGCAGTATTTT CSVAGPTQYF
16 TRBD2 TRBJ2-7 . TRBV6-1 TGTGCCAGCAGCCAAGCCGGGACTAGCGGGTCCTACGAGCAGTACTTC CASSQAGTSGSYEQYF
15 . TRBJ1-3 . TRBV19 TGTGCCACCCGCGAAGGCACTAGCTCTGGAAACACCATATATTTT CATREGTSSGNTIYF
14 TRBD2 TRBJ2-7 . TRBV27 TGTGCCAGCAGTTTAAGCGGGGGGGGTTACGAGCAGTACTTC CASSLSGGGYEQYF
12 . TRBJ2-1 . TRBV6-1 TGTGCCAGCAGGGACAGAACCTACGAGCAGTTCTTC CASRDRTYEQFF
14 . TRBJ1-1 . TRBV6-9 TGTGCCAGCAGTTACGGGGGGTTGGACACTGAAGCTTTCTTT CASSYGGLDTEAFF
17 TRBD2 TRBJ2-3 many TRBV27 TGTGCCAGCAGTTCCTTACCGGGACTAGCATCCACAGATACGCAGTATTTT CASSSLPGLASTDTQYF
15 TRBD2 TRBJ2-3 few TRBV20-1 TGCAGTGCTGCCCGTGGAGCGGGAGGGCCAGATACGCAGTATTTT CSAARGAGGPDTQYF
16 TRBD1 TRBJ2-5 . TRBV6-1 TGTGCCAGCAGACAGAAGGGACAGGGTGGCGGGGAGACCCAGTACTTC CASRQKGQGGGETQYF
16 TRBD1 TRBJ2-2 few TRBV7-6 TGTGCCAGCAGCTCTCCGGACAGGGCGAACACCGGGGAGCTGTTTTTT CASSSPDRANTGELFF
14 TRBD1 TRBJ1-2 . TRBV20-1 TGCAGTGCTAGAGGCCCGGGACAGGTCCCTTATTCCACCTTC CSARGPGQVPYSTF
13 . TRBJ1-2 few TRBV6-1 TGTGCCAGCAGTAGCCCTGACGGATATGGCTACACCTTC CASSSPDGYGYTF
13 . TRBJ2-7 . TRBV14 TGTGCCAGCAGCCAACTACAGGGCCACGAGCAGTACTTC CASSQLQGHEQYF
17 . TRBJ1-3 . TRBV11-2 TGTGCCAGCAGCTTAGAACGGGGACTGTACGGGGGAAACACCATATATTTT CASSLERGLYGGNTIYF
13 . TRBJ1-1 once TRBV4-2 TGTGCCAGCCAAGTGGACCTGAACACTGAAGCTTTCTTT CASQVDLNTEAFF
15 TRBD2 TRBJ2-2 . TRBV2 TGTGCCAGTACCCCAAGAGCGGGAGGGACCGGGGAGCTGTTTTTT CASTPRAGGTGELFF
15 . TRBJ2-5 . TRBV20-1 TGCAGTGCTAGAGATCGGGCTAGGGGGACGGAGACCCAGTACTTC CSARDRARGTETQYF